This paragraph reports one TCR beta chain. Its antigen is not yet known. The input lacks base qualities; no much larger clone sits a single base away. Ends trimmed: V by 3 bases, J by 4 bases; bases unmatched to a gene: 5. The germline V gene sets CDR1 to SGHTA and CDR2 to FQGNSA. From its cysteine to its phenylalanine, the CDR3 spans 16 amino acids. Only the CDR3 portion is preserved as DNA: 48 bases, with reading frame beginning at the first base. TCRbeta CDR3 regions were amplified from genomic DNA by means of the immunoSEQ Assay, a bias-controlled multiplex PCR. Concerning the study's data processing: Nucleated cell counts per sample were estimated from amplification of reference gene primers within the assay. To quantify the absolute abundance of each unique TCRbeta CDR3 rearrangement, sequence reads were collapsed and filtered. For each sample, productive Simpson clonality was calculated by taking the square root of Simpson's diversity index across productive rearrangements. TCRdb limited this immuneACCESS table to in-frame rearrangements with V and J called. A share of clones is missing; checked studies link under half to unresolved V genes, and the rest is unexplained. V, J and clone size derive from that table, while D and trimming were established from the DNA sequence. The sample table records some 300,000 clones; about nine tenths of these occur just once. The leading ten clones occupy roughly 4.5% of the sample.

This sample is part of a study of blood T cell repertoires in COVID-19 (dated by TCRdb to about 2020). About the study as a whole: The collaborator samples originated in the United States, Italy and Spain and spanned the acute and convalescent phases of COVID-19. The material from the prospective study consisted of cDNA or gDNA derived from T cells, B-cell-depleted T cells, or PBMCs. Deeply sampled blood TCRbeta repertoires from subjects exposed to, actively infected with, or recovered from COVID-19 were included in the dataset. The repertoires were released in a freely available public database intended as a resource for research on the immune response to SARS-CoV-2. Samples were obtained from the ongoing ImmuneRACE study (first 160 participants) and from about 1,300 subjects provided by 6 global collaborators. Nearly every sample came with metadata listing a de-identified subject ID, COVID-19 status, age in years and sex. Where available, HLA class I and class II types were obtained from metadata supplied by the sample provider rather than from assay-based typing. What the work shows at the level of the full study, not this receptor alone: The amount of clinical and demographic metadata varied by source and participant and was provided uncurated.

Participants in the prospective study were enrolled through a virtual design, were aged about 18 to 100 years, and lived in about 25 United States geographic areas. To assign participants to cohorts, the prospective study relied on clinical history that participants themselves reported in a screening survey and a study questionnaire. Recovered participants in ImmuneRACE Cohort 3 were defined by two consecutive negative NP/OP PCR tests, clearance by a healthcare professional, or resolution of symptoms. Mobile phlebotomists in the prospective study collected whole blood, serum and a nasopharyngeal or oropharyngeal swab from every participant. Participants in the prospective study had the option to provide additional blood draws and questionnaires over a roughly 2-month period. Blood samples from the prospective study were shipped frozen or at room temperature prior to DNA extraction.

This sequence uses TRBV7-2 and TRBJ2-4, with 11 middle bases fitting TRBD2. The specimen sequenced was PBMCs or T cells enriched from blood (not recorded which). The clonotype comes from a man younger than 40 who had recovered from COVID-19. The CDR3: CASSFTSGGSKNIQYF. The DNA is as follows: TGTGCCAGCAGCTTTACTAGCGGGGGTAGTAAAAACATTCAGTACTTC.